This TCR beta chain was captured by sequencing in a study of T cells in Graves' hyperthyroidism and ophthalmopathy (dated by TCRdb to between 2018 and 2021). Broadly, across the study: To identify TCR V-J signatures that set the groups apart, the researchers used a discovery cohort of 90 to 100 patients, made up of 43 with Graves' ophthalmopathy and 57 with stable Graves' hyperthyroidism. Whether ophthalmopathy could be predicted prospectively was tested in an independent validation cohort made up of roughly 19 hyperthyroidism patients plus 17 patients who later progressed to ophthalmopathy. After sampling, hyperthyroidism patients received methimazole starting at 30 mg daily, and ophthalmopathy patients received high-dose intravenous methylprednisolone. In six Graves' hyperthyroidism patients, the study also compared T-cell repertoires from thyroid tissue with T-cell repertoires from blood. TCR Vbeta CDR3 sequencing of 130 to 150 peripheral blood samples (approximately 44 ophthalmopathy, about 74 hyperthyroidism and 17 progressor patients) is reported in the paper. The 90 or so discovery patients were randomly split 7:3 into training and test sets.

As to this clonotype: The antigen it binds to is not known. No quality values exist for individual bases; no much larger clone is one base distant.

Summary of the overall study and its limitations: Blood samples also contained most of the expanded thyroid clonotypes (frequency above 0.001), which suggests that blood repertoires may reflect thyroid immune responses. Sample size was not statistically predetermined, and blinding of investigators to group allocation was not performed. Ophthalmopathy was separated from stable hyperthyroidism by a 13 V-J signature model, with around 90% sensitivity and roughly 81% specificity obtained in cross-validation and 80%/75% obtained in testing. In validation, the model predicted progression to ophthalmopathy a median of approximately 6.6 months before onset, with roughly 70% sensitivity and just under 75% specificity.

TCR beta CDR3 regions were amplified from RNA transcripts. A first-round RT-PCR of the TCR CDR3 used the HTBI primer set with the Qiagen OneStep RT-PCR kit. Libraries were constructed in a second round of multiplex PCR, after which size selection and purification were performed. The libraries were sequenced on an Illumina HiSeq2000 using paired-end 100 bp reads. Per the authors' processing: Raw data were processed with SOAPnuke, discarding reads with adapters, uncalled bases, mean Phred below 15, or no exact constant-primer or identifier match. High-quality paired reads were merged with COPE v1.2.5, and unique nucleotide sequences were defined as clonotypes. MiTCR v1.1 was used to align the clonotypes against IMGT TRBV, TRBD and TRBJ reference segments. Only V-J combinations with frequency above 0.0001, covering 99% to 99.2% of repertoires, were analysed. A TCS score was defined as the ratio of F50 (clonal expansion) to E x V (chaos), with BLOSUM62-based TCRdist applied between CDR3 peptides within each V-J. Welch's t-statistics and random forest reduced roughly 540 V-J features to fewer than 15, which were used in a naive Bayes classifier (R e1071). The Morisita-Horn index was used to measure how similar the thyroid and blood repertoires were. TCRdb itself trimmed the public reads at Q25 with fastp, ran MiXCR and retained productive beta chains. Each record represents a unique CDR3 protein, reported with the most common genes and DNA among its rows. TCRdb, rather than the study authors, made the V and J calls. The sample table holds over 500,000 distinct CDR3 sequences, of which around 50% were seen once. The ten largest clonotypes hold about 45% of the sample.

From cysteine to phenylalanine, the CDR3 is 14 amino acids long. The entry retains the CDR3 DNA only, 42 bases that are in frame from base 1. The trim is 5 bases for V and 6 bases for J, with a gap of 17 bases between the germline ends. According to the germline V gene, CDR1 reads SGHVS and CDR2 reads FQNEAQ. Any patient with an uncontrolled infection, another autoimmune disease, pregnancy or lactation was excluded. Diagnoses relied on clinical symptoms, serum thyroxine and TRAb, thyroid ultrasound and orbital computed tomography. Trizol reagent was used to extract total RNA, and RNA quality was then checked on an Agilent 2100 Bioanalyzer.

The material sequenced was peripheral blood or thyroid tissue (not recorded which). The origin of this receptor is an adult woman with Graves' disease, either hyperthyroidism or ophthalmopathy (not recorded which). Here the chain combines TRBV7-8 and TRBJ2-7; TRBD2 could be the D gene, as 6 bases match. The CDR3 protein: CASSPEDPRGEQYF. The nucleotide sequence is TGTGCCAGCAGCCCCGAGGACCCGCGGGGCGAGCAGTACTTC.